This TCR beta chain came from a study of cytomegalovirus exposure and HLA in healthy donors. Study-wide results and caveats: Some highly shared sequence variants likely arose as a pipeline artifact. Approximately 160 TCR beta chains were listed as cytomegalovirus-associated.

In regard to this clone: Its matching antigen is unknown.

With 60 Vbeta and 13 Jbeta primers, the PCR was carried out. Only in-frame clones appear in the TCRdb table, and some are missing; sequencing was by immunoSEQ multiplex PCR. This table has about 140,000 clones, around 59% appearing once. There are 16 residues in the CDR3. The germline CDR1 and CDR2 sequences are GTSNPN and SVGIG (reference sequence). V was clipped by 0 bases and J by 3 bases; unmatched bases: 7. The receptor was isolated from a male donor in good health and CMV-seronegative. This sequence joins TRBV30 and TRBJ2-2, with TRBD2 identical over 7 bases. Sequenced material: PBMCs. The CDR3 reads CAWSVNPLADTGELFF. The CDR3 DNA is TGTGCCTGGAGTGTAAATCCCCTAGCGGACACCGGGGAGCTGTTTTTT.